Listed here is a single TCR beta chain. Its specificity is unknown. Healthy bone marrow donors formed the donor group. After removal of 8 bases from V and 1 base from J, the junction contained 12 bases not matched to a gene. This CDR3 region has 17 residues. CDR1 and CDR2 (germline): MNHEY, SMNVEV (reference sequence). The sample comes from a study of cytomegalovirus exposure and HLA in healthy donors. General study points: Segments of the TCR beta V type were, in most cases, productive about 87% or about 30% of the time in an earlier analysis. Presence/absence analyses assumed roughly uniform sequencing depth across donors, which may not hold. Later, an analysis showed that TCR beta chains associated with HLA were more clonally expanded than others that were equally common.

PCR used 60 Vbeta primers and 13 Jbeta primers. Here immunoSEQ multiplex PCR was the method, and the copy in TCRdb shows in-frame clones only, minus some. The data contain 100,000 to 140,000 clones, around 76% of them singletons. This chain links TRBV27 with TRBJ2-5; 11 bases map to TRBD2. Sequencing input: PBMCs. This sequence was found in a man younger than 40 in good health and CMV-seropositive. The CDR3 region is CASYPLGTSGRQETQYF. The CDR3 DNA sequence: TGTGCCAGCTATCCCCTCGGGACTAGCGGCCGCCAAGAGACCCAGTACTTC.